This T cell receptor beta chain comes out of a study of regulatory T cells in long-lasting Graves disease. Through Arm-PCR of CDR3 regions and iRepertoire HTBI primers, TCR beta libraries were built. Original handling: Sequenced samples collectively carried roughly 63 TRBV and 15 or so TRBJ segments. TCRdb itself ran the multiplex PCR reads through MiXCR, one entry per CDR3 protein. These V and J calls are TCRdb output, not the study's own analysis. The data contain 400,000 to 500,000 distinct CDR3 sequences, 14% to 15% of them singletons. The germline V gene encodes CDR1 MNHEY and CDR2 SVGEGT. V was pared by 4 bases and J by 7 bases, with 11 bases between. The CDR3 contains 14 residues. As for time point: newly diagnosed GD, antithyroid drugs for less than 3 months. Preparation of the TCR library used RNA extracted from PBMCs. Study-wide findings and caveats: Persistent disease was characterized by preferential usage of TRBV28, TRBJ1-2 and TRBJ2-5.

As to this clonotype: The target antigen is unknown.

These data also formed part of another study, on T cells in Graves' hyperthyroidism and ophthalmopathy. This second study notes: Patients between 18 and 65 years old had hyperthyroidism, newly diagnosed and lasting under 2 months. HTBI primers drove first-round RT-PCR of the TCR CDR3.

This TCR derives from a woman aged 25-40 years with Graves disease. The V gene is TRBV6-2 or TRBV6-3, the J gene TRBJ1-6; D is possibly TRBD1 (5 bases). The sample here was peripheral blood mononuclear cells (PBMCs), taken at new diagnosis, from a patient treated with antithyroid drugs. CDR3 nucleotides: TGTGCCAGCAGTTCCGGGGCAGGAAATTCACCCCTCCACTTT. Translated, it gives CASSSGAGNSPLHF.